This TCR beta chain was obtained from a study of T cell changes during pregnancy in multiple sclerosis. The ends lost 6 bases at V and 2 bases at J; junction bases unmatched: 6. Germline V gene lookup returns CDR1 SGHVS and CDR2 FNYEAQ. This CDR3 contains 14 residues. TCRdb's table, derived via immunoSEQ multiplex PCR, lists solely in-frame clones and lacks some. This sample yields around 99,000 clones, of which 85% to 95% are seen a single time; over 0.65% belongs to the top ten. The chain carries TRBV7-6 and TRBJ1-1, with TRBD1 matching 7 bases. This TCR came from a female donor in good health, enrolled as a control in a pregnancy study. The material was peripheral blood, obtained in the third trimester of pregnancy. CDR3 bases: TGTGCCAGCAGTCGGGACAGAGCTAACACTGAAGCTTTCTTT. Encoded protein: CASSRDRANTEAFF.